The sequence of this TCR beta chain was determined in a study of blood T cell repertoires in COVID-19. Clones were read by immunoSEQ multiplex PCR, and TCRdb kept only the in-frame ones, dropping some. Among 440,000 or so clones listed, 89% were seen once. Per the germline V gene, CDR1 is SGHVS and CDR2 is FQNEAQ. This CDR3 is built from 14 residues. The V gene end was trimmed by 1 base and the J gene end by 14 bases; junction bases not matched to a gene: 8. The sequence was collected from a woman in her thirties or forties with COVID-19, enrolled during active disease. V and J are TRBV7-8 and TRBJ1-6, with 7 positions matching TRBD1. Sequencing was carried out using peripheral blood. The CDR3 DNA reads TGTGCCAGCAGCTTAGGGACAGGTTACTTCACCCTCCACTTT. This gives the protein CASSLGTGYFTLHF. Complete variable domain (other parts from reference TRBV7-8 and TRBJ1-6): GAGVSQSPRYKVAKRGQDVALRCDPISGHVSLFWYQQALGQGPEFLTYFQNEAQLDKSGLPSDRFFAERPEGSVSTLKIQRTQQEDSAVYLCASSLGTGYFTLHFGNGTRLTVT.